This T cell receptor (beta chain) was documented in a study of blood T cell repertoires in COVID-19. Study-level information: Acute and convalescent COVID-19 specimens originated in the United States, Italy and Spain. In each case, the material was cDNA or gDNA derived from T cells, B-cell-depleted T cells, or PBMCs.

The data were produced by immunoSEQ multiplex PCR, yet TCRdb's version contains in-frame clones alone and is incomplete. The sample lists about 220,000 clones, about 85% occurring once. Trimming removed 4 bases at V and 3 bases at J, with 13 bases between. The germline CDR1 and CDR2 sequences are MGHDK and SYGVNS. This CDR3 spans 16 amino acids. The sequencing sample was made of peripheral blood. The rearrangement joins TRBV25-1 to TRBJ2-6; maybe TRBD1 (5 bases). This clonotype originated in a man aged 45-60 years who had recovered from COVID-19. The CDR3 coding sequence is TGTGCCAGCAGTGCCATGGGGCAGGGTGGGGCCAACGTCCTGACTTTC. This translates into CASSAMGQGGANVLTF.